This TCR beta chain was observed in a study of blood T cell repertoires in COVID-19. The wider study: Whether acute or convalescent, the COVID-19 samples came from the United States, Italy and Spain. T cells, B-cell-depleted T cells, or PBMCs provided the cDNA or gDNA that served as material.

Here immunoSEQ multiplex PCR was the method, and the copy in TCRdb shows in-frame clones only, minus some. The sample contains about 170,000 clones, 80% to 95% of which appear only once. The CDR3 runs to 15 residues. Germline V gene data show CDR1 as SGDLS and CDR2 as YYNGEE. V was clipped by 0 bases and J by 7 bases, with 14 bases between them. The gene calls are TRBV9 and TRBJ2-1; maybe TRBD2 (5 bases). Input material: peripheral blood. The receptor was isolated from a woman in her forties or fifties with acute or convalescent COVID-19. The CDR3 DNA sequence: TGTGCCAGCAGCGTAGGGGCTAGCAGTATAAATGAGCAGTTCTTC. It encodes CASSVGASSINEQFF. The full variable domain, in which reference TRBV9 and TRBJ2-1 provide the parts outside the CDR3, is DSGVTQTPKHLITATGQRVTLRCSPRSGDLSVYWYQQSLDQGLQFLIQYYNGEERAKGNILERFSAQQFPDLHSELNLSSLELGDSALYFCASSVGASSINEQFFGPGTRLTVL.